These 29 T cell receptor beta chains were sequenced from one sample in a study of OX40 agonist ivuxolimab in advanced cancers. TCRdb keeps only in-frame clones here, not all; method: immunoSEQ multiplex PCR. The sample holds roughly 120,000 clones; approximately 92% are singletons and the top ten take around 0.55%. The sequenced sample was CD4+ or CD8+ T cells sorted from blood, obtained in a trial of the OX40 agonist ivuxolimab. These receptors originate from an adult with an advanced solid tumor such as melanoma, head and neck, liver or kidney cancer.

This sequence joins TRBV10-3 and TRBJ2-7; either TRBD1 or TRBD2 may fit D (5 bases each). This CDR3 is built from 12 residues. The V end was cut by 5 bases, the J end by 4 bases, with 9 bases between. Per the germline V gene, CDR1 is ENHRY and CDR2 is SYGVKD. The CDR3 nucleotides are TGTGCCATCAGTCGGGACGGGTACGAGCAGTACTTC. As protein: CAISRDGYEQYF.

The V call is TRBV13, the J call TRBJ2-2; perhaps TRBD2 as D (6 bases). Germline assignment: CDR1 PRHDT and CDR2 FYEKMQ (reference sequence). V lost 2 bases, J lost 7 bases, and 11 bases lay in between. The CDR3 is 14 residues long. The chain's CDR3 is CASSLLEGIGELFF. The CDR3 region has the DNA TGTGCCAGCAGCTTATTGGAGGGCATCGGGGAGCTGTTTTTT. Drawing the rest from reference TRBV13 and TRBJ2-2, the complete variable domain is AAGVIQSPRHLIKEKRETATLKCYPIPRHDTVYWYQQGPGQDPQFLISFYEKMQSDKGSIPDRFSAQQFSDYHSELNMSSLELGDSALYFCASSLLEGIGELFFGEGSRLTVL.

Concerning this clone: The junction differs from germline at one of its ends, possibly a read error. The chain combines TRBV10-3 with TRBJ1-2; D not certain. The CDR3 extends over 12 amino acids. CDR1 is ENHRY and CDR2 is SYGVKD in the germline V gene. In nucleotides, the CDR3 is TGTGCCATCAGTGAACTTAAACAAGCGGAGCGATTC. Its translation is CAISELKQAERF.

V usage is TRBV9 and J usage is TRBJ1-6; tentative D call: TRBD1 (5 bases). This CDR3 is built from 14 residues. Trimming removed 7 bases at V and 7 bases at J, with 15 bases between. CDR1 and CDR2 (germline): SGDLS, YYNGEE. CDR3 DNA: TGTGCCAGCGGAATGGGACCGATGAATTCACCCCTCCACTTT. This encodes CASGMGPMNSPLHF. Looking up the rest from reference TRBV9 and TRBJ1-6 gives the full variable domain: DSGVTQTPKHLITATGQRVTLRCSPRSGDLSVYWYQQSLDQGLQFLIQYYNGEERAKGNILERFSAQQFPDLHSELNLSSLELGDSALYFCASGMGPMNSPLHFGNGTRLTVT.

The chain combines TRBV11-2 with TRBJ2-3; 9 bases match TRBD2. V gave up 1 base and J gave up 0 bases; unmatched junction bases: 5. This CDR3 has 17 amino acids. CDR1 and CDR2 (germline): SGHAT, FQNNGV. In nucleotides, the CDR3 is TGTGCCAGCAGCTTAGTACTAGCGGGTTATAGCACAGATACGCAGTATTTT. This gives the protein CASSLVLAGYSTDTQYF.

The rearrangement joins TRBV7-8 to TRBJ1-4; TRBD1 aligns across 7 bases. After removal of 0 bases from V and 4 bases from J, the junction contained 5 bases not matched to a gene. This CDR3 spans 16 amino acids. The germline gives CDR1 SGHVS, CDR2 FQNEAQ. CDR3 region: CASSLAQGVGNEKLFF. Written as DNA, the CDR3 is TGTGCCAGCAGCTTAGCTCAGGGGGTGGGTAATGAAAAACTGTTTTTT.

This clone was detected only once. The chain couples TRBV28 to TRBJ2-7; maybe TRBD1 (5 bases). V was shortened by 3 bases and J by 9 bases, with 12 bases between the two germline ends. Germline V gene sequence: CDR1 MDHEN, CDR2 SYDVKM. This CDR3 is 12 amino acids long. CDR3 residues: CASSFVGATQYF. The CDR3 DNA reads TGTGCCAGCAGTTTCGTAGGGGCTACGCAGTACTTC.

This clone was seen a few times. The gene calls are TRBV10-2 and TRBJ2-7; either TRBD1 or TRBD2 may fit D (5 bases each). V dropped 8 bases and J dropped 7 bases, with 15 bases sitting between them. Per the germline V gene, CDR1 is WSHSY and CDR2 is SAAADI. The CDR3 spans 12 residues. The DNA for the CDR3 is TGCGCCAGCTGTCTTCCGGGGCGGGAGCAGTACTTC. Amino acids: CASCLPGREQYF.

The CDR3 region is CASWDFSYEQYF. The CDR3 region has the DNA TGTGCCAGCTGGGACTTCTCCTACGAGCAGTACTTC. The gene calls are TRBV6-1 and TRBJ2-7; possible D gene TRBD2, 6 bases. Deletions cut 8 bases from V and 0 bases from J, with 8 bases between. CDR1 is MNHNS, CDR2 SASEGT, per germline. The CDR3 is 12 amino acids.

The V call is TRBV18, the J call TRBJ1-1, with unresolved D. This CDR3 contains 13 residues. Trimming cost V 5 bases and J 1 base, with 8 bases left between them. The germline gives CDR1 KGHSH, CDR2 LQKENI. The CDR3 sequence is CASSSGRNTEAFF. The CDR3, as DNA: TGTGCCAGCTCATCCGGACGGAACACTGAAGCTTTCTTT. Variable domain in full (rest from reference TRBV18 and TRBJ1-1): NAGVMQNPRHLVRRRGQEARLRCSPMKGHSHVYWYRQLPEEGLKFMVYLQKENIIDESGMPKERFSAEFPKEGPSILRIQQVVRGDSAAYFCASSSGRNTEAFFGQGTRLTVV.

The rearrangement joins TRBV28 to TRBJ1-1; unclear D gene. Trimming removed 4 bases from V and 4 bases from J, with 16 bases in between. The CDR3 is 15 amino acids. CDR1 is MDHEN and CDR2 is SYDVKM in the germline V gene. In DNA, the CDR3 is TGTGCCAGCAGTTCCTTCACCCCTGTGTCCACTGAAGCTTTCTTT. Its translation is CASSSFTPVSTEAFF.

The chain is built from TRBV18 and TRBJ1-2; D might be TRBD1 (6 bases). The ends were cut back, 4 bases at V and 0 bases at J, with 12 bases in the middle. The CDR3 sequence is 15 residues long. Germline loops: CDR1 KGHSH, CDR2 LQKENI. The CDR3 DNA reads TGTGCCAGCTCACGTGCGGACAGAGCTAACTATGGCTACACCTTC. This codes for CASSRADRANYGYTF.

The chain has TRBV7-2 and TRBJ2-2; 14 bases map to TRBD2. The germline V gene has CDR1 SGHTA and CDR2 FQGNSA. The J segment lost 0 bases and the V segment lost 5 bases, leaving 8 bases of the junction unmatched. This CDR3 comprises 19 residues. The CDR3 loop reads CASSPRLAGGISNTGELFF. The DNA of the CDR3 is TGTGCCAGCAGCCCCCGACTAGCGGGGGGGATATCGAACACCGGGGAGCTGTTTTTT.

This rearrangement joins TRBV5-6 to TRBJ2-5; D is uncertain. This CDR3 is 12 amino acids long. V shed 1 base and J shed 7 bases, with 8 bases lying between them. Per the germline V gene, CDR1 is SGHDT and CDR2 is YYEEEE. CDR3 DNA: TGTGCCAGCAGCTTGCAGGAGAGGACCCAGTACTTC. Encoded protein: CASSLQERTQYF.

The chain couples TRBV9 to TRBJ2-1; possibly TRBD2 for D (6 bases). CDR3 length: 15 amino acids. V shed 0 bases and J shed 8 bases, with 15 bases lying between them. Germline V CDR1 and CDR2: SGDLS, YYNGEE. Here the CDR3 DNA reads TGTGCCAGCAGCGTAGGGGGACTTTTACGGGATGAGCAGTTCTTC. Translating gives CASSVGGLLRDEQFF.

The table lists this clone with a count of one. The rearrangement joins TRBV5-1 to TRBJ2-2, with D hard to call. V was pared by 0 bases and J by 7 bases, with 4 bases between. Germline lookup yields CDR1 SGHRS and CDR2 YFSETQ. The CDR3 is made up of 12 amino acids. CDR3 DNA: TGCGCCAGCAGCTTGGCATACGGGGAGCTGTTTTTT. Its translation: CASSLAYGELFF.

The genes are TRBV7-3 and TRBJ2-2, with a weak D call TRBD2 (6 bases). The CDR3 extends over 14 amino acids. Looked up from germline, CDR1 is SGHTA and CDR2 is FQGTGA. The V and J ends lost 3 bases and 3 bases respectively, with 8 bases between them. The CDR3 coding sequence is TGTGCCAGCAGCTTTGGGACTCACACCGGGGAGCTGTTTTTT. Its protein product is CASSFGTHTGELFF. Combining the CDR3 with reference TRBV7-3 and TRBJ2-2 gives the whole variable domain GAGVSQTPSNKVTEKGKYVELRCDPISGHTALYWYRQSLGQGPEFLIYFQGTGAADDSGLPNDRFFAVRPEGSVSTLKIQRTERGDSAVYLCASSFGTHTGELFFGEGSRLTVL.

The chain employs TRBV7-2 and TRBJ2-1, with 8 bases lining up with TRBD2. The ends lost 1 base at V and 4 bases at J; junction bases unmatched: 3. Germline loops: CDR1 SGHTA, CDR2 FQGNSA. The CDR3 loop spans 15 amino acids. CDR3 nucleotide sequence: TGTGCCAGCAGCTTAGAAGGGACTAGTTACAATGAGCAGTTCTTC. Its translation: CASSLEGTSYNEQFF.

The chain carries TRBV13 and TRBJ2-2, with 8 bases identical to TRBD2. This CDR3 region has 17 residues. CDR1 and CDR2 (germline): PRHDT, FYEKMQ (reference sequence). J was trimmed by 3 bases and V by 5 bases; bases with no gene match: 11. The CDR3 is CASSRRQSGGYTGELFF. In DNA form, the CDR3 reads TGTGCCAGCAGCCGACGTCAAAGCGGGGGCTACACCGGGGAGCTGTTTTTT.

CDR3 sequence (DNA): TGCGCCAGCAGTGATTCGGGGAGCAATCAGCCCCAGCATTTT. This translates into CASSDSGSNQPQHF. The rearrangement links TRBV10-1 to TRBJ1-5; D not resolved. This CDR3 is 14 amino acids long. Trimming removed 3 bases from V and 1 base from J, with 7 bases in between. Per germline, CDR1 WNHNN and CDR2 SYGVQD (reference sequence).

The chain couples TRBV30 to TRBJ2-1, with 8 bases fitting TRBD1. CDR3 length: 12 amino acids. The junction had 6 bases not matched to a gene; V was cut back by 5 bases and J by 9 bases. Germline V gives CDR1 GTSNPN, CDR2 SVGIG (reference sequence). The CDR3 region has the DNA TGTGCCTGGGGGACAGGCCGTGGTGAGCAGTTCTTC. It translates to CAWGTGRGEQFF.

V is TRBV6-5 and J is TRBJ1-5, with D unresolved. The ends were cut back, 4 bases at V and 6 bases at J, with 13 bases in the middle. CDR1 is MNHEY and CDR2 is SVGAGI in the germline V gene. This CDR3 is built from 14 residues. The CDR3 nucleotides are TGTGCCAGCAGTTCGAACCTGGGTTTTCAGCCCCAGCATTTT. Translated, it gives CASSSNLGFQPQHF.

The chain carries TRBV10-1 and TRBJ1-1; the D gene is possibly TRBD1 (6 bases). Germline CDR1 is WNHNN and CDR2 is SYGVQD (reference sequence). CDR3 size: 14 residues. Trimming pared 0 bases from V and 5 bases from J, leaving 10 bases between. The CDR3 DNA reads as TGCGCCAGCAGTGAGTCCAACAGGGCAACTGAAGCTTTCTTT. Protein product: CASSESNRATEAFF.

This rearrangement joins TRBV19 to TRBJ2-5; 7 bases are shared with TRBD1. Germline assignment: CDR1 LNHDA and CDR2 SQIVND (reference sequence). Trimming cost V 7 bases and J 1 base; bases outside gene matches: 9. This CDR3 contains 15 residues. CDR3: CASTPGQTPQETQYF. DNA of the CDR3: TGTGCCAGTACCCCGGGACAGACTCCCCAAGAGACCCAGTACTTC.

J is TRBJ2-6 and V is TRBV5-1; 11 nucleotides agree with TRBD1. Germline-derived CDR1 and CDR2 are SGHRS and YFSETQ. The CDR3 has 17 residues. V lost 4 bases to trimming and J lost 2 bases; unmatched junction nucleotides: 5. The DNA for the CDR3 is TGCGCCAGCAGCCCCGGACAGGGGGCGCCTGGGGCCAACGTCCTGACTTTC. It translates to CASSPGQGAPGANVLTF.

CDR3 sequence: CASSVDQGAAGNTIYF. The CDR3, as DNA: TGTGCCAGCAGCGTAGATCAGGGGGCGGCTGGAAACACCATATATTTT. This sequence joins TRBV9 and TRBJ1-3, with TRBD1 matching over 8 bases. Per the germline V gene, CDR1 is SGDLS and CDR2 is YYNGEE. This CDR3 spans 16 amino acids. The junction had 4 bases not matched to a gene; V was cut back by 0 bases and J by 2 bases.

V usage is TRBV6-1 and J usage is TRBJ2-5, with D maybe TRBD1 (6 bases). CDR1 is MNHNS and CDR2 is SASEGT in the germline V gene. The CDR3 is 14 residues long. V gave up 5 bases and J gave up 3 bases, with 13 bases separating them. CDR3 sequence: CASSLRAGEETQYF. The DNA of the CDR3 is TGTGCCAGCAGTCTACGAGCAGGGGAAGAGACCCAGTACTTC.

The V call is TRBV10-3, the J call TRBJ1-1; D is unclear. The ends were cut back, 4 bases at V and 1 base at J, with 13 bases in the middle. Germline V lookup: CDR1 ENHRY, CDR2 SYGVKD. CDR3 length: 15 amino acids. The CDR3 DNA reads as TGTGCCATCAGTGCCAGCGCCAACGGGAACACTGAAGCTTTCTTT. It specifies CAISASANGNTEAFF.

The chain combines TRBV5-1 with TRBJ1-2, with D perhaps matching TRBD1 (6 bases). The CDR3 totals 14 residues. V shed 0 bases and J shed 4 bases, with 10 bases lying between them. Germline V gene data show CDR1 as SGHRS and CDR2 as YFSETQ. The CDR3 nucleotides are TGCGCCAGCAGCTTGGACGCAGGGGTCTATGGCTACACCTTC. It encodes CASSLDAGVYGYTF.